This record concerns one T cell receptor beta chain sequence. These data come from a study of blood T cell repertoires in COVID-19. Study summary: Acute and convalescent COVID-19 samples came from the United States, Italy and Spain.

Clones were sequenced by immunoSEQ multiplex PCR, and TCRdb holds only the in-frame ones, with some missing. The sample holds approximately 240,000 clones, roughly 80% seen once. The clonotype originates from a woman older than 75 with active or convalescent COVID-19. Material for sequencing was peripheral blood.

The CDR3 reads CASSFLESYEQYF. In nucleotides, the CDR3 is TGTGCCAGCAGTTTCTTGGAGTCCTACGAGCAGTACTTC. The chain links TRBV27 to TRBJ2-7; D remains ambiguous. V dropped 3 bases and J dropped 1 base, with 7 bases sitting between them. This CDR3 region has 13 residues. CDR1 MNHEY and CDR2 SMNVEV come from the germline V gene (reference sequence).